The clone carrying this T cell receptor (beta chain) came up many times. Antigen unknown. The lymph nodes were axillary draining lymph nodes from breast cancer patients. This specimen belongs to a study of breast tumors, draining lymph nodes, adjacent tissues. Study-wide results and limits: Data only fit, rather than demonstrated, lymph node origin of most tumor T cells. Tumor repertoires ranked between lymph nodes and nontumor tissue in diversity, with V and J gene preferences. Luminal-like breast cancer showed significantly higher tumor–nontumor repertoire similarity than basal-like.

TCRdb passed the multiplex PCR reads through MiXCR, listing each CDR3 protein once. The data contain about 200,000 distinct CDR3 sequences, 30% to 40% of them singletons. This receptor was obtained from a female donor with breast cancer. Some clones in this sample may be carry-over from other donors' samples. The sequenced material came from axillary lymph node tissue.

In DNA form, the CDR3 reads TGTGCCACCAGCAGAGCGACTAGCGGGAGGACGCGGCAGTTCTTC. As protein: CATSRATSGRTRQFF. The chain carries TRBV15 and TRBJ2-1; 13 nucleotides align to TRBD2. This CDR3 has 15 residues. The germline V gene has CDR1 LNHNV and CDR2 YYDKDF (reference sequence). V lost 1 base and J lost 12; bases outside the gene matches: 6.